This T cell receptor beta chain was obtained from a study of T cell repertoires in cytomegalovirus infection. This clonotype appeared a few times. Its cognate antigen is unknown. TCRdb ran MiXCR on the reads and lists one entry per CDR3 protein. This table holds a few hundred thousand distinct CDR3 sequences, about 32% found once. The germline V gene encodes CDR1 MNHNS and CDR2 SASEGT. The length of the CDR3 is 12 residues. V was clipped by 4 bases and J by 4 bases, with 7 bases between them. The TCR sequence derives from a human donor in good health (CMV status not recorded). Some clones in this sample may be carry-over from other donors' samples. This material consisted of cultured PBMCs, taken from culture after CMV antigen stimulation. V usage is TRBV6-1 and J usage is TRBJ1-1, with D unresolved. Here the CDR3 DNA reads TGTGCCAGCAGTGGCGTGTTCACTGAAGCTTTCTTT. Its protein product is CASSGVFTEAFF.